The 7 T cell receptor beta chains below all came from one sample that was sequenced in a study of technical replicates of blood from several donors. Clones were sequenced by immunoSEQ multiplex PCR, and TCRdb holds only the in-frame ones, with some missing. Of about 100,000 clones in the sample, nearly 97% are singletons; the top ten hold 0.22%. Material for sequencing was T cells isolated from PBMCs. These receptors were taken from a human donor in good health.

The chain recombines TRBV2 with TRBJ2-3; 8 nucleotides agree with TRBD2. With 5 bases clipped from V and 2 bases from J, the junction kept 6 bases outside the gene matches. Germline V gene sequence: CDR1 SNHLY, CDR2 FYNNEI. The CDR3 runs to 15 residues. This CDR3 reads CASSSGRALTDTQYF. Here the CDR3 DNA reads TGTGCCAGCAGTTCCGGGAGGGCCCTCACAGATACGCAGTATTTT.

The chain links TRBV15 to TRBJ1-1, with TRBD1 identical over 8 bases. With V trimmed by 6 bases and J by 4 bases, 10 bases remained unmatched. CDR3 length: 15 residues. Germline V gives CDR1 LNHNV, CDR2 YYDKDF (reference sequence). In nucleotides, the CDR3 is TGTGCCACCAGAGCGAAAACAGGGGGAGGCACTGAAGCTTTCTTT. Amino acid sequence: CATRAKTGGGTEAFF.

This chain uses TRBV27 with TRBJ1-1; TRBD1 matches at 8 bases. Germline V lookup: CDR1 MNHEY, CDR2 SMNVEV (reference sequence). The ends lost 1 base at V and 1 base at J; junction bases unmatched: 11. The CDR3 runs to 18 residues. CDR3 protein: CASSLFGVAGQANTEAFF. The CDR3 DNA sequence: TGTGCCAGCAGTTTATTCGGCGTCGCGGGACAGGCGAACACTGAAGCTTTCTTT.

The rearrangement uses TRBV30 and TRBJ1-6; TRBD1 might be the D (6 bases). This CDR3 comprises 17 residues. Germline CDR1 reads GTSNPN; CDR2 reads SVGIG (reference sequence). V was clipped by 4 bases and J by 9 bases, with 25 bases between them. DNA for the CDR3: TGTGCCTGGACCTCTGGGGGGGGCCTTCGGCTGGGTTCACCCCTCCACTTT. It encodes CAWTSGGGLRLGSPLHF.

This rearrangement joins TRBV18 to TRBJ1-1, with D possibly being TRBD1 (6 bases). Trimming stripped 2 bases from V and 6 bases from J, with 10 bases between. The germline CDR1 and CDR2 sequences are KGHSH and LQKENI. The CDR3 contains 13 residues. Written as DNA, the CDR3 is TGTGCCAGCTCACCAGCCGGGACACCTGAAGCTTTCTTT. Translated, it gives CASSPAGTPEAFF.

V usage is TRBV6-1 and J usage is TRBJ1-3; 8 bases are shared with TRBD1. With 6 bases clipped from V and 4 bases from J, the junction kept 8 bases outside the gene matches. CDR3 size: 15 residues. Per germline, CDR1 MNHNS and CDR2 SASEGT. The CDR3: CASSRDRGPGNTIYF. The CDR3 DNA follows: TGTGCCAGCAGCAGAGACAGGGGTCCCGGAAACACCATATATTTT.

CDR3 region: CASSRAVTETQYF. The CDR3 bases are TGTGCCAGCAGCCGAGCTGTAACGGAGACCCAGTACTTC. V and J are TRBV7-6 and TRBJ2-5, with D hard to call. Germline V lookup: CDR1 SGHVS, CDR2 FNYEAQ. Trimming took off 5 bases at V and 5 bases at J, with 12 bases between the two ends. The CDR3 is 13 residues long.